A single sample is the source of the 18 T cell receptor beta chains below, sequenced in a study of CD8+ T cells in alopecia areata. As to treatment: oral pan-JAK inhibitor, 5-10 mg twice daily. The investigators collected lesional scalp punch biopsies and peripheral blood from alopecia areata patients. RNA extraction and reverse transcription yielded cDNA as sequencing template. Method: immunoSEQ multiplex PCR; TCRdb's copy keeps in-frame clones and lacks some. The table lists around 6,900 clones, under 70% of them singletons. The sample in question was skin, obtained at week 4, from a patient treated with tofacitinib. These receptors originate from a human donor with alopecia areata.

The chain employs TRBV10-3 and TRBJ1-3, with 7 nucleotides matching TRBD1. Trimming took 8 bases from V and 1 from J; bases not matched to a gene: 8. Per the germline V gene, CDR1 is ENHRY and CDR2 is SYGVKD. This CDR3 has 15 residues. The CDR3 spells CAISDPGGSGNTIYF. The CDR3 bases are TGTGCCATCTCCGACCCAGGGGGTTCTGGAAACACCATATATTTT.

V usage is TRBV25-1 and J usage is TRBJ2-1; D remains ambiguous. V was trimmed by 3 bases and J by 0 bases, leaving 9 bases between them. The CDR3 is made up of 15 amino acids. The germline V gene has CDR1 MGHDK and CDR2 SYGVNS. This CDR3 is CASSETGSSYNEQFF. CDR3 coding DNA: TGTGCCAGCAGTGAGACCGGAAGCTCCTACAATGAGCAGTTCTTC.

The chain has TRBV11-2 and TRBJ2-5; D not certain. Germline assignment: CDR1 SGHAT and CDR2 FQNNGV. Trimming stripped 5 bases from V and 9 bases from J, with 10 bases between. This CDR3 is built from 11 residues. CDR3 sequence (DNA): TGTGCCAGCAGCCAAGACACGCCCCAGTACTTC. It codes for CASSQDTPQYF.

The chain is built from TRBV7-9 and TRBJ1-2, with TRBD1 matching 7 bases. Looked up from germline, CDR1 is SEHNR and CDR2 is FQNEAQ (reference sequence). The V segment lost 2 bases and the J segment 6 bases; nucleotides outside the gene matches: 6. CDR3 length: 14 amino acids. CDR3 nucleotide sequence: TGTGCCAGCAGCTTACCCGGGACAGATGATGGCTACACCTTC. This encodes CASSLPGTDDGYTF.

This rearrangement joins TRBV11-2 to TRBJ2-3; 11 nucleotides line up with TRBD2. The CDR3 covers 16 residues. Germline V lookup: CDR1 SGHAT, CDR2 FQNNGV. J was trimmed by 6 bases and V by 6 bases; bases with no gene match: 11. In nucleotides, the CDR3 is TGTGCCAGCAGAAGTCTTAGCGGGGGGGCCGGGGATACGCAGTATTTT. This encodes CASRSLSGGAGDTQYF.

This chain connects TRBV27 to TRBJ2-6; TRBD1 matches 10 bases. This CDR3 is built from 18 residues. Per germline, CDR1 MNHEY and CDR2 SMNVEV (reference sequence). Trimming cost V 4 bases and J 2 bases; bases outside gene matches: 8. This CDR3 reads CASSWSGTGAAGANVLTF. The CDR3 region has the DNA TGTGCCAGCAGTTGGTCGGGGACAGGGGCCGCTGGGGCCAACGTCCTGACTTTC.

This clone was seen only a few times. This chain joins TRBV10-3 and TRBJ2-3, with TRBD2 as a possible D gene (6 bases). Germline loops: CDR1 ENHRY, CDR2 SYGVKD. The CDR3 spans 13 residues. V shed 8 bases and J shed 3 bases, with 12 bases lying between them. CDR3 amino acids: CAIARLVTDTQYF. CDR3 bases: TGTGCCATCGCTCGACTAGTGACAGATACGCAGTATTTT.

This chain joins TRBV2 and TRBJ1-2; weak D call: TRBD1 (5 bases). CDR1 and CDR2 (germline): SNHLY, FYNNEI. The CDR3 consists of 15 residues. Trimming took 0 bases from V and 2 from J, leaving 10 bases between them. The CDR3 DNA sequence: TGTGCCAGCAGTGAAGCATTCCGGGGGAACTATGGCTACACCTTC. Amino acid sequence: CASSEAFRGNYGYTF.

This sequence joins TRBV5-4 and TRBJ2-1; 7 nucleotides match TRBD2. The J segment lost 7 bases and the V segment lost 4 bases, leaving 14 bases of the junction unmatched. The CDR3 is 16 amino acids. Germline V gives CDR1 SGHNT, CDR2 YYREEE (reference sequence). The DNA for the CDR3 is TGTGCCAGCAGCCCAAGCTGGAGCGGGGTTTTTAATGAGCAGTTCTTC. Amino acids: CASSPSWSGVFNEQFF.

V gene TRBV4-1 combines with J gene TRBJ2-7, with D perhaps TRBD2 (7 bases). CDR1 MGHRA and CDR2 YSYEKL come from the germline V gene. The CDR3 is 17 residues long. V lost 1 base and J lost 7, with 23 bases in between. The CDR3 sequence: CASSQVFAGEGQGEQYF. CDR3 nucleotide sequence: TGCGCCAGCAGCCAAGTCTTCGCGGGGGAGGGCCAGGGGGAGCAGTACTTC.

The chain links TRBV6-5 to TRBJ2-5, with D maybe TRBD2 (6 bases). CDR1 MNHEY and CDR2 SVGAGI come from the germline V gene. Deletions cut 5 bases from V and 1 base from J, with 8 bases between. This CDR3 region has 13 residues. For the CDR3, the DNA is TGTGCCAGCAGTATGGGACTCCAAGAGACCCAGTACTTC. Translating it yields CASSMGLQETQYF.

V is TRBV30 and J is TRBJ2-1, with a tentative D call TRBD2 (5 bases). V gave up 1 base and J gave up 10 bases, with 8 bases separating them. Looked up from germline, CDR1 is GTSNPN and CDR2 is SVGIG (reference sequence). The CDR3 totals 11 residues. The CDR3 DNA is TGTGCCTGGAGTGGAGCGGTAGAGCAGTTCTTC. It yields the protein CAWSGAVEQFF.

This clone was counted only a few times. This sequence joins TRBV23-1 and TRBJ2-7, with no clear D. TRBV23-1 is known as an ORF, though its function is uncertain. The CDR3 length is 11 residues. Trimming shortened V by 6 bases and J by 2 bases, and 5 bases separated the two germline ends. The CDR3 sequence: CASSSTYEQYF. In DNA form, the CDR3 reads TGCGCCAGCAGCTCAACCTACGAGCAGTACTTC.

The chain combines TRBV6-1 with TRBJ2-1, with a possible D match to TRBD1 (5 bases). CDR1 is MNHNS and CDR2 is SASEGT in the germline V gene. This CDR3 comprises 15 residues. V dropped 6 bases and J dropped 0 bases, with 12 bases sitting between them. CDR3 region: CASRWTTSSYNEQFF. CDR3 sequence (DNA): TGTGCCAGCAGGTGGACAACAAGCTCCTACAATGAGCAGTTCTTC.

The V call is TRBV5-4, the J call TRBJ2-3, with TRBD2 identical over 8 bases. Germline V gene data show CDR1 as SGHNT and CDR2 as YYREEE (reference sequence). The trim removed 0 bases at V and 2 bases at J, leaving 5 bases unmatched. The CDR3 length is 16 residues. CDR3 sequence reads: CASSLGLAGNTDTQYF. Written as DNA, the CDR3 is TGTGCCAGCAGCTTGGGGCTAGCGGGTAACACAGATACGCAGTATTTT.

By share of the sample, this clone is large. The chain has TRBV11-2 and TRBJ2-1, with TRBD2 matching 10 bases. V lost 5 bases to trimming and J lost 8 bases; unmatched junction nucleotides: 12. There are 16 residues in the CDR3. CDR1 and CDR2 (germline): SGHAT, FQNNGV. This chain's CDR3 is CASSVRWLAGAYEQFF. CDR3 bases: TGTGCCAGCAGCGTTAGATGGCTAGCGGGAGCATATGAGCAGTTCTTC.

This chain joins TRBV5-6 and TRBJ2-7; unclear D gene. The CDR3 totals 13 residues. Germline V gene lookup returns CDR1 SGHDT and CDR2 YYEEEE. The V end was cut by 2 bases, the J end by 1 base, with 7 bases between. CDR3 nucleotide sequence: TGTGCCAGCAGCTTAACAGCTTCCTACGAGCAGTACTTC. Residues: CASSLTASYEQYF.

CDR3 amino acids: CASSLDISGGGYTF. Written as DNA, the CDR3 is TGCGCCAGCAGCTTGGACATATCGGGTGGTGGCTACACCTTC. The chain is built from TRBV5-1 and TRBJ1-2, with unresolved D. The ends were cut back, 0 bases at V and 7 bases at J, with 13 bases in the middle. Germline CDR1 and CDR2: SGHRS and YFSETQ. CDR3 length: 14 amino acids.